This T cell receptor beta chain comes out of a study of T cell repertoires in cytomegalovirus infection. V shed 3 bases and J shed 0 bases, with 11 bases lying between them. Germline lookup yields CDR1 LGHNA and CDR2 YNFKEQ. The CDR3 has 16 amino acids. This clonotype was counted only a few times. TCRdb independently ran MiXCR on the reads; one entry per CDR3 protein. The data show about 740,000 distinct CDR3 sequences, approximately 34% seen once. The receptor was isolated from a human donor in good health (CMV status not recorded). Some clones in this sample may be carry-over from other donors' samples. V gene TRBV4-2 combines with J gene TRBJ1-4; unclear D gene. The sequencing sample was made of PBMCs. Written as DNA, the CDR3 is TGTGCCAGCAGCCAGCACTCAGAAGCAACTAATGAAAAACTGTTTTTT. Its protein is CASSQHSEATNEKLFF.